The entry that follows covers one TCR beta chain sequence. The sample belongs to a study of neurological immune-mediated disorders. Via MiXCR, TCRdb re-called the 5' RACE reads, giving one row per CDR3 protein. The sample holds 55,000 to 70,000 distinct CDR3 sequences, more than 4.5% seen once. Germline CDR1 MNHEY, CDR2 SVGAGI. The CDR3 totals 13 residues. V lost 7 bases to trimming and J lost 1 base, with 9 bases between them. Sequenced material: PBMCs. The V and J genes are TRBV6-5 and TRBJ2-3; possibly TRBD1 for D (6 bases). This receptor was obtained from a human donor with multiple sclerosis. The donor label of this sample is uncertain. The CDR3 region is CASTRTGTDTQYF. The CDR3 DNA reads as TGTGCCAGCACTAGGACAGGCACAGATACGCAGTATTTT.